This T cell receptor (beta chain) stems from a study of blood T cell repertoires in COVID-19. Study in general: Sites in the United States, Italy and Spain provided acute and convalescent COVID-19 samples. T cells, B-cell-depleted T cells, or PBMCs provided the cDNA or gDNA that served as material.

The CDR3 totals 15 residues. The V gene lost 0 bases and the J gene lost 1 base, with 10 bases spanning the gap. CDR1 SGHRS and CDR2 YFSETQ come from the germline V gene. As originally analysed: Cell counts per sample came from amplifying reference gene primers. This table comes from immunoSEQ multiplex PCR, and its TCRdb copy is limited to in-frame clones, with some not included. V and J calls and clone size are copied from that table; D and trimming were computed from the DNA. The sample holds under 250,000 clones, more than 85% seen once. The receptor was derived from a man aged 40-49 years with acute or convalescent COVID-19. The chain joins TRBV5-1 to TRBJ1-1, with TRBD1 as a possible D gene (6 bases). The source material was peripheral blood. The CDR3 nucleotides read TGCGCCAGCAGCTTGGGGACAGTTACGAACACTGAAGCTTTCTTT. Protein: CASSLGTVTNTEAFF.